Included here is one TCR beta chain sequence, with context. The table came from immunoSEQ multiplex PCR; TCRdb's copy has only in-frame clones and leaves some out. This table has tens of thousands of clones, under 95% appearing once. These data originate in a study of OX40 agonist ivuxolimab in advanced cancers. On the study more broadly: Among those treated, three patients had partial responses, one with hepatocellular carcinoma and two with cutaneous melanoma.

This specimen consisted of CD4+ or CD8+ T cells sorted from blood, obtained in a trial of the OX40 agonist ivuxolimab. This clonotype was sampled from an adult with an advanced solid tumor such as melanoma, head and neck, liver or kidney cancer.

The chain's CDR3 is CASSIQGEKLFF. The CDR3 DNA follows: TGTGCCAGTAGTATACAGGGAGAAAAACTGTTTTTT. This chain connects TRBV19 to TRBJ1-4; TRBD1 might be the D (5 bases). Germline V gene sequence: CDR1 LNHDA, CDR2 SQIVND (reference sequence). Trimming removed 2 bases at V and 8 bases at J, with 6 bases between. The CDR3 length is 12 residues.